Listed below are T cell receptor beta chains from one sample, sequenced in a study of T cell responses to AZD1222 COVID-19 vaccine. Produced via immunoSEQ multiplex PCR; TCRdb's table is partial and in-frame only. Among around 110,000 clones listed, about 90% were seen once. This specimen was peripheral blood, taken on day 0 of AZD1222 vaccination. These receptors all stem from an adult in good health. CDR3s include the opening cysteine and the closing phenylalanine or tryptophan. A clone size is listed for some rows: how often the clone was seen (once, few, many), or a class if it is expanded.

clone size	V gene	J gene	CDR3 protein
NA	TRBV6-5	TRBJ2-1	CASSISGGAYNEQFF
NA	TRBV11-1	TRBJ1-3	CASSLSDSYSGNTIYF
NA	TRBV7-6	TRBJ2-7	CASRERDREIYEQYF
NA	TRBV10-3	TRBJ2-7	CAIIRDLTGSYEQYF
NA	TRBV30	TRBJ1-5	CAWSAGQSYSNQPQHF
NA	TRBV7-8	TRBJ1-4	CASSLPPSGTAENEKLFF
NA	TRBV20-1	TRBJ1-1	CSASNEAFF
NA	TRBV6-4	TRBJ2-3	CASSDRAGAVDTQYF
few	TRBV3-1/TRBV3-2	TRBJ2-7	CASSQGGRRPYEQYF
NA	TRBV15	TRBJ1-2	CATSRDLAGFGYTF
NA	TRBV3-1/TRBV3-2	TRBJ2-5	CASSQEAQPGIPGRQTQYF
NA	TRBV2	TRBJ2-5	CASIFGAGVWETQYF
NA	TRBV27	TRBJ2-7	CASSLVGRNEQYF
NA	TRBV5-1	TRBJ1-2	CASSLDDYGYTF
once	TRBV2	TRBJ2-7	CASHRDSYEQYF
NA	TRBV30	TRBJ1-1	CAWTGTAEAFF
NA	TRBV28	TRBJ1-2	CASSPDPRSGYTF
NA	TRBV24-1	TRBJ1-1	CATSHPNGPPNTEAFF
NA	TRBV3-1/TRBV3-2	TRBJ2-3	CASSQQAGAHGTQYF
few	TRBV6-1	TRBJ1-5	CASSEVDSNQPQHF
NA	TRBV5-1	TRBJ2-7	CASSLAGGQGRNEQYF
NA	TRBV5-5	TRBJ2-7	CASSFFGGPYEQYF
NA	TRBV9	TRBJ1-2	CASSPGGYGYTF
NA	TRBV6-5	TRBJ2-7	CASSYSIPQGAGEQYF
NA	TRBV30	TRBJ2-7	CAWSVHSGGQGFREQYF
NA	TRBV5-1	TRBJ2-2	CASSLPRGRDGELFF
few	TRBV2	TRBJ2-7	CASSDIYEQYF
NA	TRBV24-1	TRBJ2-1	CATSDSGPFSYNEQFF
NA	TRBV2	TRBJ1-6	CASSVVNNSPLHF
NA	TRBV6-4	TRBJ1-5	CAAKDRVSNQPQHF
NA	TRBV20-1	TRBJ2-3	CSASARASTDTQYF
NA	TRBV9	TRBJ2-7	CASSAGLLIEYEQYF
NA	TRBV7-2	TRBJ1-1	CASSFYGANTEAFF
NA	TRBV7-2	TRBJ1-2	CASSSLAGTGKGGYTF
NA	TRBV10-2	TRBJ1-5	CASSEYPLDTSNQPQHF
NA	TRBV11-2	TRBJ2-3	CASRPSGGALSDTQYF
NA	TRBV7-2	TRBJ1-2	CASSLGGGTYYGYTF
few	TRBV3-1/TRBV3-2	TRBJ1-5	CASSTHNQPQHF
once	TRBV7-2	TRBJ1-2	CASTPGQRVNYGYTF
NA	TRBV5-1	TRBJ2-1	CASSLDRYNEQFF
NA	TRBV29-1	TRBJ2-3	CSVEILALPDTQYF
NA	TRBV27	TRBJ1-3	CASSSGNTIYF
NA	TRBV28	TRBJ1-1	CASSPPLTGDTEAFF
NA	TRBV2	TRBJ2-1	CASSAGFLYGSYNEQFF
NA	TRBV3-1/TRBV3-2	TRBJ1-2	CASSQINSGYTF
once	TRBV27	TRBJ2-6	CASSHPGPSGANVLTF
NA	TRBV28	TRBJ2-1	CASGPGLAGVNEQFF
NA	TRBV12-5	TRBJ1-5	CASGSQTSGKNQPQHF
NA	TRBV2	TRBJ1-5	CASSEVGRGGQPQHF
NA	TRBV5-6	TRBJ1-5	CASSLGIGQPQHF
NA	TRBV9	TRBJ1-1	CASSGRAGQVPTEAFF
NA	TRBV29-1	TRBJ2-2	CSVGTGRRTGELFF
NA	TRBV2	TRBJ2-7	CASSVEAVSSYEQYF
NA	TRBV27	TRBJ1-5	CASSFAPQGAQHF
NA	TRBV11-2	TRBJ2-2	CASSHPGLASTGELFF
NA	TRBV6-5	TRBJ1-2	CASKRAPTEGYTF
once	TRBV20-1	TRBJ1-2	CSAIDRKGYGYTF
NA	TRBV3-1/TRBV3-2	TRBJ2-5	CATGEGTGLETQYF